The entry that follows covers one TCR beta chain sequence. This sample stems from a study of cytomegalovirus exposure and HLA in healthy donors. When sampled, the donors appeared nominally healthy, though they likely had unrecorded immune exposures. V was cut by 6 bases and J by 0 bases, with 10 bases left in between. Germline CDR1 is SQVTM and CDR2 is ANQGSEA. The CDR3 spans 13 residues. Primers for the PCR totalled 60 Vbeta and 13 Jbeta. Method: immunoSEQ multiplex PCR; TCRdb's copy keeps in-frame clones and lacks some. The table lists fewer than 250,000 clones, 82% of them singletons. The sequence derives from a man aged 35 to 55 in good health and CMV-seropositive. The sequencing sample was made of PBMCs. The V call is TRBV29-1, the J call TRBJ2-3, with D maybe TRBD1 (5 bases). Written as DNA, the CDR3 is TGCAGCGTGGCAGGGCCCAGCACAGATACGCAGTATTTT. Translating gives CSVAGPSTDTQYF.